The source of this TCR beta chain is a study of lymphopenia after photon versus proton radiotherapy. Whole-study findings and limits: Photon-treated patients lost naive T cells and TCR diversity; proton-treated stayed stable. After the lymphocyte nadir, photon-treated repertoires showed oligoclonal expansion, especially of CD8+ Temra cells.

Sequencing used immunoSEQ multiplex PCR; TCRdb keeps in-frame clones, though not all of them. Of roughly 53,000 clones in the sample, around 80% were seen once. About this clone: The target antigen is unknown.

The J segment lost 0 bases and the V segment lost 9 bases, leaving 14 bases of the junction unmatched. This CDR3 has 19 amino acids. CDR1 and CDR2 (germline): MNHEY, SMNVEV (reference sequence). The sequencing used peripheral blood, collected from a patient treated with photon-based radiotherapy. The chain uses TRBV27 and TRBJ2-2; 12 bases agree with TRBD2. The source is a man aged 50-59 years with gastric cancer. CDR3 DNA: TGTGCCAGTTCGAATTACGGGACTAGCGGGCGTACGAACACCGGGGAGCTGTTTTTT. Its translation: CASSNYGTSGRTNTGELFF.